These 32 T cell receptor beta chains share one sample of origin, sequenced in a study of T cells in Graves' hyperthyroidism and ophthalmopathy. From RNA transcripts, TCR beta CDR3 regions were amplified. The HTBI primer set served for first-round RT-PCR of the TCR CDR3. TCRdb recomputed calls from the multiplex PCR reads with MiXCR, one row per CDR3 protein. The profile shows around 700,000 distinct CDR3 sequences, 18% of them singletons. Sequencing used blood. Receptors originate from a woman in her forties or fifties with Graves' hyperthyroidism that later progressed to Graves' ophthalmopathy.

The chain couples TRBV7-9 to TRBJ2-3; 9 bases align to TRBD2. Germline V CDR1 and CDR2: SEHNR, FQNEAQ (reference sequence). The CDR3 sequence is 17 residues long. Trimming cost V 2 bases and J 0 bases; bases outside gene matches: 6. The CDR3 loop reads CASSLPRGGPSTDTQYF. The DNA of the CDR3 is TGTGCCAGCAGCTTACCGCGGGGGGGCCCTAGCACAGATACGCAGTATTTT.

This clonotype was seen repeatedly, ten times or more. V gene TRBV18 combines with J gene TRBJ1-2, with TRBD1 matching 9 bases. The length of the CDR3 is 17 residues. From germline, CDR1 is KGHSH and CDR2 LQKENI. Germline trimming cut 2 bases from V and 8 bases from J; bases unmatched to any gene: 15. CDR3 sequence: CASSPVGSGQGVGGYTF. The DNA for the CDR3 is TGTGCCAGCTCACCAGTCGGGTCGGGACAGGGAGTTGGAGGCTACACCTTC. The whole variable domain, filled in from reference TRBV18 and TRBJ1-2, reads NAGVMQNPRHLVRRRGQEARLRCSPMKGHSHVYWYRQLPEEGLKFMVYLQKENIIDESGMPKERFSAEFPKEGPSILRIQQVVRGDSAAYFCASSPVGSGQGVGGYTFGSGTRLTVV.

This clonotype was observed many times. The chain is built from TRBV2 and TRBJ2-4; 8 bases fit TRBD1. J was trimmed by 0 bases and V by 3 bases; bases with no gene match: 4. CDR3 length equals 16 residues. CDR1 is SNHLY, CDR2 FYNNEI, per germline. The CDR3 region is CASSDGQGAAKNIQYF. In DNA form, the CDR3 reads TGTGCCAGCAGTGATGGACAGGGCGCAGCCAAAAACATTCAGTACTTC.

This clonotype came up a few times. The rearrangement joins TRBV6-2 or TRBV6-3 to TRBJ2-2, with D unclear. The CDR3 is 14 amino acids. Deletions cut 5 bases from V and 3 bases from J, with 10 bases between. Per germline, CDR1 MNHEY and CDR2 SVGEGT. In DNA form, the CDR3 reads TGTGCCAGCAGTAAGACAACGGACACCGGGGAGCTGTTTTTT. Protein product: CASSKTTDTGELFF.

Ten or more counts support this clonotype. J is TRBJ1-5 and V is TRBV9; possible D gene TRBD1, 5 bases. CDR3 length equals 15 residues. Germline values: CDR1 SGDLS, CDR2 YYNGEE. Trimming shortened V by 0 bases and J by 7 bases, and 14 bases separated the two germline ends. CDR3 nucleotide sequence: TGTGCCAGCAGCGTAGGGTGGCAGGGAGGCCAGCCCCAGCATTTT. Its protein product is CASSVGWQGGQPQHF.

This clonotype came up many times. This sequence joins TRBV5-6 and TRBJ2-7, with D possibly TRBD1 on 6 matching bases. CDR3 length: 18 amino acids. Germline CDR1 SGHDT, CDR2 YYEEEE. V lost 4 bases, J lost 3 bases, and 26 bases lay in between. The CDR3 DNA is TGTGCCAGCAGCCCTGGTAGGGGGTCCGCATTATCTGTCTACGAGCAGTACTTC. This gives the protein CASSPGRGSALSVYEQYF.

Only a few counts were recorded for this clonotype. CDR3 loop: CASSRGQMYSGNTIYF. CDR3 sequence (DNA): TGTGCCAGCAGCCGAGGACAGATGTACTCTGGAAACACCATATATTTT. This chain connects TRBV6-1 to TRBJ1-3, with D possibly matching TRBD1 (6 bases). This CDR3 region has 16 residues. Trimming shortened V by 6 bases and J by 0 bases, and 15 bases separated the two germline ends. Germline assignment: CDR1 MNHNS and CDR2 SASEGT.

This clonotype was recorded at least ten times. The chain combines TRBV5-1 with TRBJ1-1; D remains ambiguous. The CDR3 runs 15 residues. V lost 4 bases, J lost 0 bases, and 13 bases lay in between. Germline V gene lookup returns CDR1 SGHRS and CDR2 YFSETQ. The DNA of the CDR3 is TGCGCCAGCAGCGCCAATTCGGTACTGAACACTGAAGCTTTCTTT. Protein sequence: CASSANSVLNTEAFF.

This clonotype has only a few counts. The rearrangement joins TRBV18 to TRBJ1-4, with D hard to call. Trimming pared 3 bases from V and 5 bases from J, leaving 10 bases between. The CDR3 covers 14 residues. Germline V CDR1 and CDR2: KGHSH, LQKENI. CDR3 protein: CASSPRNTNEKLFF. CDR3 in DNA: TGTGCCAGCTCACCCCGGAACACGAATGAAAAACTGTTTTTT. Based on the CDR3 plus reference TRBV18 and TRBJ1-4, the full variable domain is NAGVMQNPRHLVRRRGQEARLRCSPMKGHSHVYWYRQLPEEGLKFMVYLQKENIIDESGMPKERFSAEFPKEGPSILRIQQVVRGDSAAYFCASSPRNTNEKLFFGSGTQLSVL.

Many counts were recorded for this clonotype. As DNA, the CDR3 is TGTGCCTGGAGTGTGGTCAGAGCTAGCACAGATACGCAGTATTTT. Translation: CAWSVVRASTDTQYF. V is TRBV30 and J is TRBJ2-3; no firm D call. V shed 0 bases and J shed 0 bases, with 10 bases lying between them. The CDR3 covers 15 residues. Germline CDR1 reads GTSNPN; CDR2 reads SVGIG (reference sequence).

The chain links TRBV7-9 to TRBJ2-3, with TRBD1 as a possible D gene (5 bases). The CDR3 length is 17 residues. Germline V gene data show CDR1 as SEHNR and CDR2 as FQNEAQ (reference sequence). Trimming took 3 bases from V and 5 from J, leaving 21 bases between them. CDR3 region: CASSFLQQDIWLDTQYF. DNA of the CDR3: TGTGCCAGCAGCTTCCTTCAACAGGATATTTGGTTAGATACGCAGTATTTT. Using reference TRBV7-9 and TRBJ2-3 for the parts outside the CDR3, the full variable domain is DTGVSQNPRHKITKRGQNVTFRCDPISEHNRLYWYRQTLGQGPEFLTYFQNEAQLEKSRLLSDRFSAERPKGSFSTLEIQRTEQGDSAMYLCASSFLQQDIWLDTQYFGPGTRLTVL.

This clonotype came up many times. The chain links TRBV11-2 to TRBJ2-5; D remains unclear. CDR3 size: 15 residues. V lost 0 bases and J 5 bases, leaving 13 bases between the germline ends. The germline gives CDR1 SGHAT, CDR2 FQNNGV. CDR3: CASSLEWSARETQYF. The CDR3 DNA reads as TGTGCCAGCAGCTTAGAATGGTCCGCGCGGGAGACCCAGTACTTC.

CDR3 bases: TGTGCCAGCAGCGCACGACTTGGACAGGGCGGATACAATGAGCAGTTCTTC. This codes for CASSARLGQGGYNEQFF. The chain employs TRBV9 and TRBJ2-1; 8 bases align to TRBD1. The CDR3 consists of 17 residues. J gave up 4 bases and V 3 bases, and 12 bases lay outside the gene matches. Germline loops: CDR1 SGDLS, CDR2 YYNGEE.

This clonotype was found a few times. This chain connects TRBV28 to TRBJ1-1, with D unresolved. Trimming left V 6 bases short and J 2 bases short, with 16 bases between. Germline-derived CDR1 and CDR2 are MDHEN and SYDVKM. There are 15 residues in the CDR3. In DNA form, the CDR3 reads TGTGCCAGCAGGCTCCCTCCCCTACTAAACACTGAAGCTTTCTTT. This translates into CASRLPPLLNTEAFF.

This clonotype was seen a handful of times. CDR3 nucleotide sequence: TGTGCCAGCAGCCAAGATATTATGGGGGTCGGGGAGCTGTTTTTT. Translating gives CASSQDIMGVGELFF. This sequence joins TRBV3-1 and TRBJ2-2; D assignment may be TRBD1 or TRBD2 (5 bases each). Per the germline V gene, CDR1 is LGHDT and CDR2 is YNNKEL (reference sequence). V lost 0 bases and J lost 7, with 12 bases in between. The CDR3 has 15 residues. Variable domain in full (rest from reference TRBV3-1 and TRBJ2-2): DTAVSQTPKYLVTQMGNDKSIKCEQNLGHDTMYWYKQDSKKFLKIMFSYNNKELIINETVPNRFSPKSPDKAHLNLHINSLELGDSAVYFCASSQDIMGVGELFFGEGSRLTVL.

The rearrangement links TRBV19 to TRBJ1-1, with D unresolved. Trimming stripped 3 bases from V and 3 bases from J, with 14 bases between. CDR3 size: 15 residues. Germline loops: CDR1 LNHDA, CDR2 SQIVND (reference sequence). This CDR3 is CASSILGQLDTEAFF. CDR3 DNA sequence: TGTGCCAGTAGTATTCTGGGCCAATTAGACACTGAAGCTTTCTTT.

This clonotype was counted at least ten times. The V gene is TRBV18, the J gene TRBJ2-3; D unresolved. The V end was cut by 3 bases, the J end by 0 bases, with 16 bases between. Germline V gives CDR1 KGHSH, CDR2 LQKENI. The CDR3 loop spans 17 amino acids. The DNA of the CDR3 is TGTGCCAGCTCACCCATGTCATTGGGCCACAGCACAGATACGCAGTATTTT. Protein product: CASSPMSLGHSTDTQYF. Full variable domain (missing parts from reference TRBV18 and TRBJ2-3): NAGVMQNPRHLVRRRGQEARLRCSPMKGHSHVYWYRQLPEEGLKFMVYLQKENIIDESGMPKERFSAEFPKEGPSILRIQQVVRGDSAAYFCASSPMSLGHSTDTQYFGPGTRLTVL.

The genes are TRBV20-1 and TRBJ2-2; 7 nucleotides align to TRBD2. The germline V gene has CDR1 DFQATT and CDR2 SNEGSKA (reference sequence). The length of the CDR3 is 15 residues. V lost 6 bases to trimming and J lost 6 bases; unmatched junction nucleotides: 13. The CDR3 sequence is CSAPASGGGPGELFF. CDR3 coding DNA: TGCAGTGCCCCAGCTAGCGGCGGTGGTCCCGGGGAGCTGTTTTTT.

This clonotype occurred many times. V and J are TRBV12-3 or TRBV12-4 and TRBJ2-3; 7 bases fit TRBD2. The CDR3 loop spans 18 amino acids. The trim removed 4 bases at V and 1 base at J, leaving 14 bases unmatched. The CDR3 reads CASSSLGSGSRGTDTQYF. The CDR3 DNA follows: TGTGCCAGCAGTTCTCTGGGTAGCGGGTCGCGGGGCACAGATACGCAGTATTTT.

In this sample, this clonotype turned up many times. The rearrangement uses TRBV5-6 and TRBJ2-7, with D uncertain. Deletions cut 0 bases from V and 12 bases from J, with 16 bases between. CDR1 and CDR2 (germline): SGHDT, YYEEEE. The CDR3 is 13 residues long. CDR3 sequence: CASSLAVGDKRYF. CDR3 nucleotide sequence: TGTGCCAGCAGCTTGGCCGTCGGTGACAAGCGGTACTTC.

Only a few counts were recorded for this clonotype. This chain links TRBV9 with TRBJ2-1; 14 bases fit TRBD2. The length of the CDR3 is 15 residues. CDR1 is SGDLS, CDR2 YYNGEE, per germline. Losses at the gene ends were 4 bases for V and 8 bases for J; bases not matched to a gene: 5. CDR3 amino acids: CASSFRLAGGDEQFF. The CDR3 DNA sequence: TGTGCCAGCAGCTTCCGACTAGCGGGGGGGGATGAGCAGTTCTTC.

This clonotype has ten or more counts. The gene calls are TRBV12-3 or TRBV12-4 and TRBJ1-1, with no clear D. CDR3 length: 10 amino acids. The V and J ends lost 2 bases and 12 bases respectively, with 7 bases between them. Here the CDR3 reads CASSLFLTFF. CDR3 in DNA: TGTGCCAGCAGTTTATTTTTAACTTTCTTT.

This clonotype was seen at least ten times. The chain links TRBV7-3 to TRBJ2-1; 7 positions match TRBD1. The V gene end was trimmed by 6 bases and the J gene end by 8 bases; junction bases not matched to a gene: 4. Germline V gene sequence: CDR1 SGHTA, CDR2 FQGTGA. The CDR3 length is 12 residues. The CDR3: CASSYQGDEQFF. The CDR3 DNA sequence: TGTGCCAGCAGTTATCAGGGGGATGAGCAGTTCTTC.

The table lists this clonotype with a few counts. The chain is built from TRBV30 and TRBJ1-1, with D unclear. The V end was cut by 2 bases, the J end by 6 bases, with 13 bases between. CDR3 length equals 13 residues. Germline V lookup: CDR1 GTSNPN, CDR2 SVGIG (reference sequence). CDR3 loop: CAWSPLARAEAFF. For the CDR3, the DNA is TGTGCCTGGAGTCCCCTGGCTAGGGCTGAAGCTTTCTTT.

This clonotype was counted a few times. The rearrangement links TRBV20-1 to TRBJ1-5; 7 bases line up with TRBD1. The V segment lost 0 bases and the J segment 5 bases; nucleotides outside the gene matches: 10. This CDR3 contains 16 residues. Looked up from germline, CDR1 is DFQATT and CDR2 is SNEGSKA (reference sequence). The CDR3 loop is CSAREPNRGSHQPQHF. The CDR3 DNA is TGCAGTGCTAGAGAACCCAACAGGGGTTCGCATCAGCCCCAGCATTTT.

The genes are TRBV20-1 and TRBJ1-4, with D perhaps TRBD1 (6 bases). Germline assignment: CDR1 DFQATT and CDR2 SNEGSKA (reference sequence). Trimming removed 2 bases at V and 6 bases at J, with 10 bases between. There are 13 residues in the CDR3. The CDR3 nucleotides are TGCAGTGCTAGAAAGGGGGGTGATGAAAAACTGTTTTTT. Protein product: CSARKGGDEKLFF.

V and J are TRBV19 and TRBJ1-2, with a tentative D call TRBD1 (5 bases). V was trimmed by 7 bases and J by 4 bases, leaving 19 bases between them. The V gene's germline CDR1 is LNHDA and CDR2 SQIVND (reference sequence). This CDR3 comprises 15 residues. For the CDR3, the DNA is TGTGCCAGTAAGCCCCCAGACGGACACCCCTATGGCTACACCTTC. This codes for CASKPPDGHPYGYTF.

This clonotype was seen at least ten times. V and J are TRBV18 and TRBJ2-1; maybe TRBD2 (5 bases). Trimming pared 2 bases from V and 8 bases from J, leaving 16 bases between. CDR3 length equals 15 residues. The germline gives CDR1 KGHSH, CDR2 LQKENI. CDR3 sequence (DNA): TGTGCCAGCTCACCATCGGACTTGACGTTTCATGAGCAGTTCTTC. It translates to CASSPSDLTFHEQFF.

The sample holds many counts of this clonotype. The J gene is TRBJ1-4, the V gene TRBV2; 8 bases are a match to TRBD1. The CDR3 consists of 14 residues. The germline V gene has CDR1 SNHLY and CDR2 FYNNEI. The V segment lost 5 bases and the J segment 7 bases; nucleotides outside the gene matches: 6. The CDR3 DNA sequence: TGTGCCAGCAGTCGACAGGGGATTCGTGAAAAACTGTTTTTT. Protein sequence: CASSRQGIREKLFF. The whole variable domain, remainder taken from reference TRBV2 and TRBJ1-4, is EPEVTQTPSHQVTQMGQEVILRCVPISNHLYFYWYRQILGQKVEFLVSFYNNEISEKSEIFDDQFSVERPDGSNFTLKIRSTKLEDSAMYFCASSRQGIREKLFFGSGTQLSVL.

The chain uses TRBV27 and TRBJ1-6; 7 bases fit TRBD1. Germline CDR1 MNHEY, CDR2 SMNVEV (reference sequence). This CDR3 is built from 17 residues. Germline trimming cut 3 bases from V and 4 bases from J; bases unmatched to any gene: 9. The CDR3 is CASSFYRGSLYNSPLHF. CDR3 coding DNA: TGTGCCAGCAGTTTTTACAGGGGCTCACTTTATAATTCACCCCTCCACTTT.

The gene calls are TRBV13 and TRBJ1-6, with D perhaps matching TRBD1 (6 bases). CDR1 PRHDT and CDR2 FYEKMQ come from the germline V gene (reference sequence). With 4 bases removed from V and 8 bases from J, the gap between germline ends came to 15 bases. The CDR3 extends over 15 amino acids. CDR3 sequence: CASSWGKGGYSPLHF. The CDR3 coding sequence is TGTGCCAGCAGCTGGGGCAAGGGGGGTTATTCACCCCTCCACTTT.

This clonotype was seen repeatedly, ten times or more. The rearrangement uses TRBV5-1 and TRBJ2-1, with D maybe TRBD2 (5 bases). The ends were cut back, 0 bases at V and 0 bases at J, with 10 bases in the middle. The CDR3 has 16 residues. Per the germline V gene, CDR1 is SGHRS and CDR2 is YFSETQ. The CDR3: CASSLAGVLSYNEQFF. The CDR3 DNA reads as TGCGCCAGCAGCTTGGCCGGGGTCCTCTCCTACAATGAGCAGTTCTTC. The full variable domain, rest sourced from reference TRBV5-1 and TRBJ2-1, is KAGVTQTPRYLIKTRGQQVTLSCSPISGHRSVSWYQQTPGQGLQFLFEYFSETQRNKGNFPGRFSGRQFSNSRSEMNVSTLELGDSALYLCASSLAGVLSYNEQFFGPGTRLTVL.